This T cell receptor beta chain was recorded in a study of blood T cell repertoires in COVID-19. In the study overall: There were acute and convalescent COVID-19 samples, and they came from the United States, Italy and Spain. PBMCs, B-cell-depleted T cells, or T cells were the source of the cDNA or gDNA that made up the material.

This clone was recorded only once. Germline CDR1 reads SSHAT; CDR2 reads FNYEAQ (reference sequence). This CDR3 is 16 amino acids long. V was trimmed by 5 bases and J by 0 bases, leaving 16 bases between them. Original data processing: Reference gene primers were amplified, and this amplification served to estimate nucleated cell counts. Repertoires were generated with immunoSEQ multiplex PCR, while TCRdb's copy carries only in-frame clones and drops some. D and trimming come from the DNA, and the V and J calls and clone size come from that table. The sample lists under 200,000 clones, more than 85% occurring once.

The specimen was peripheral blood. The chain recombines TRBV7-7 with TRBJ1-1; D unclear. This sequence was found in a woman at least 80 years old in a cohort sampled during active or convalescent COVID-19. CDR3 DNA sequence: TGTGCCAGCAGCCCCGAATTAGTGATGATGAACACTGAAGCTTTCTTT. The encoded protein is CASSPELVMMNTEAFF. Variable domain in full (rest from reference TRBV7-7 and TRBJ1-1): GAGVSQSPRYKVTKRGQDVTLRCDPISSHATLYWYQQALGQGPEFLTYFNYEAQPDKSGLPSDRFSAERPEGSISTLTIQRTEQRDSAMYRCASSPELVMMNTEAFFGQGTRLTVV.